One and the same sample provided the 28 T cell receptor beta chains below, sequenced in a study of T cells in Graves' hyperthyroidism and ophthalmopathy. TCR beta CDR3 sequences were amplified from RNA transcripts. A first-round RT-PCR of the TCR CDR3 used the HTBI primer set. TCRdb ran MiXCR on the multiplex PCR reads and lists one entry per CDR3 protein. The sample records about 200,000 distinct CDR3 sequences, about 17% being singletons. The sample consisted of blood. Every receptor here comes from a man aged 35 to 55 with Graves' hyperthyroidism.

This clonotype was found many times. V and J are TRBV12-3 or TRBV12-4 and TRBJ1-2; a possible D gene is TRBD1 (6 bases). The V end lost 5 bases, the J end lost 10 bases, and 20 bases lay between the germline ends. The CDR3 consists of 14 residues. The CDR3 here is CASSGGRDTHHYTF. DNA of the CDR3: TGTGCCAGCAGTGGGGGCCGGGACACACATCACTACACCTTC.

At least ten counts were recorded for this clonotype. The CDR3 sequence: CASSELNSDTQYF. In DNA, the CDR3 is TGTGCCAGCAGTGAACTGAATTCAGATACGCAGTATTTT. The chain has TRBV6-1 and TRBJ2-3; D is undetermined. The CDR3 extends over 13 amino acids. Germline-derived CDR1 and CDR2 are MNHNS and SASEGT. V lost 2 bases, J lost 4 bases, and 7 bases lay in between.

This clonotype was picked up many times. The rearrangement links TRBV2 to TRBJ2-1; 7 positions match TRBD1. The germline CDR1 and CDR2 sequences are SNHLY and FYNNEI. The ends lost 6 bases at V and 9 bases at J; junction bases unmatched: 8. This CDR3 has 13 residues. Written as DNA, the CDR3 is TGTGCCAGCAGAAAGGGGGCCGATATTGAGCAGTTCTTC. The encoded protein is CASRKGADIEQFF. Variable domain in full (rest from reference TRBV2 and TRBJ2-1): EPEVTQTPSHQVTQMGQEVILRCVPISNHLYFYWYRQILGQKVEFLVSFYNNEISEKSEIFDDQFSVERPDGSNFTLKIRSTKLEDSAMYFCASRKGADIEQFFGPGTRLTVL.

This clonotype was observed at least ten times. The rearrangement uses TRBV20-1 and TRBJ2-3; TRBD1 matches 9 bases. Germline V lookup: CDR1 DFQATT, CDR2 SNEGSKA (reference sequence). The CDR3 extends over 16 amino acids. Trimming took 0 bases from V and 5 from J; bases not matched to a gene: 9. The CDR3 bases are TGCAGTGCTAGAGATAGGGACAGGGCGCGTCGAGATACGCAGTATTTT. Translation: CSARDRDRARRDTQYF.

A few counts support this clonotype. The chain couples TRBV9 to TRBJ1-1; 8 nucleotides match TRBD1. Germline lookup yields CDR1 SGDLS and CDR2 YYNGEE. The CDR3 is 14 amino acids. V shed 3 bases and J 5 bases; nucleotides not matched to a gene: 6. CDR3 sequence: CASSAQGAITEAFF. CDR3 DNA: TGTGCCAGCAGCGCGCAGGGGGCTATTACTGAAGCTTTCTTT.

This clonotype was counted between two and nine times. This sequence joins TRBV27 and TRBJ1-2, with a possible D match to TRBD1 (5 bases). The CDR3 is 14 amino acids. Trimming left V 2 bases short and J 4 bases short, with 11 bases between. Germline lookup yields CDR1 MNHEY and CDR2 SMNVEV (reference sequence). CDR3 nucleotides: TGTGCCAGCAGTTTACGGAGGGGCCTCTATGGCTACACCTTC. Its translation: CASSLRRGLYGYTF.

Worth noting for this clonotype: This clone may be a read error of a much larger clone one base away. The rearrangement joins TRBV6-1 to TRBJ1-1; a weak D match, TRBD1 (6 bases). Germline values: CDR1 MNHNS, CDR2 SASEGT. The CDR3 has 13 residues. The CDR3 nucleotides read TGTGCCACCATACAGGGTGGGGACACTGAAGTTTTCTTT. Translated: CATIQGGDTEVFF.

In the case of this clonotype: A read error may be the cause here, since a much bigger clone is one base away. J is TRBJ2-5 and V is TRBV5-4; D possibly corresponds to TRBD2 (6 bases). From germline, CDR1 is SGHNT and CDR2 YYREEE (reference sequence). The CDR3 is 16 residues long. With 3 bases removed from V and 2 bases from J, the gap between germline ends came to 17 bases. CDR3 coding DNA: TGTGCCAGCAGCTCGATGAAAGCGGGCATACAAGAGACCCAGTACTTC. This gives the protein CASSSMKAGIQETQYF.

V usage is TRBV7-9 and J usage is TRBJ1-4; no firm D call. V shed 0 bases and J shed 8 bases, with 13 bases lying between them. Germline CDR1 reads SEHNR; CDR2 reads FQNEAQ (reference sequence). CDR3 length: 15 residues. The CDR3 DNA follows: TGTGCCAGCAGCTTAGCTGTCATCGTGAAAGAAAAACTGTTTTTT. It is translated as CASSLAVIVKEKLFF.

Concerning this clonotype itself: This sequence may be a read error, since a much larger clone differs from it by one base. The CDR3 DNA is TGCAGCGTTGAAAAGGCGTCAGGCCAGACCGGGGAGCTGTTTTTT. It translates to CSVEKASGQTGELFF. This chain joins TRBV29-1 and TRBJ2-2; D remains unclear. From germline, CDR1 is SQVTM and CDR2 ANQGSEA. The germline V and J ends were trimmed by 2 bases and 5 bases, with 15 bases remaining between them. This CDR3 comprises 15 residues.

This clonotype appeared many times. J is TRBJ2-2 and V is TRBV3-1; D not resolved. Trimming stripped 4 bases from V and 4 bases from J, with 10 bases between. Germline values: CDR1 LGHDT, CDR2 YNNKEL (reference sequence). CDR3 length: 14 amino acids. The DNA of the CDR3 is TGTGCCAGCAGCCGACACGACCTCACCGGGGAGCTGTTTTTT. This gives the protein CASSRHDLTGELFF.

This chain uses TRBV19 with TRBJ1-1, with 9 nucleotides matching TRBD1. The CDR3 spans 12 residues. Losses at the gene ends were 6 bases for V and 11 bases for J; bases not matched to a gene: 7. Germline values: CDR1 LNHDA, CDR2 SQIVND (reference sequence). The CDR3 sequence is CASRPWTGAAFF. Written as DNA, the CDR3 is TGTGCCAGTAGACCTTGGACAGGGGCCGCTTTCTTT.

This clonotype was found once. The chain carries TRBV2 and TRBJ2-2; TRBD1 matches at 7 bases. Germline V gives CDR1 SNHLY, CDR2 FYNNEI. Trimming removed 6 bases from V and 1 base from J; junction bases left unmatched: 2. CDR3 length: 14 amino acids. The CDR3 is CASRGTENTGELFF. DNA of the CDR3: TGTGCCAGCAGGGGGACAGAGAACACCGGGGAGCTGTTTTTT.

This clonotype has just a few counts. CDR3 DNA: TGTGCCAGCGGGGGGACAGAAAATGAAAAACTGTTTTTT. Protein: CASGGTENEKLFF. V and J are TRBV12-3 or TRBV12-4 and TRBJ1-4, with 7 bases identical to TRBD1. J gave up 5 bases and V 8 bases, and 5 bases lay outside the gene matches. CDR3 length equals 13 residues.

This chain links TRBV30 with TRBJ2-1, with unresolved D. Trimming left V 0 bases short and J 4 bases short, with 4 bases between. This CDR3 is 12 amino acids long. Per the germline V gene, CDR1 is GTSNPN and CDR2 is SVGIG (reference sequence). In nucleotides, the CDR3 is TGTGCCTGGAGTGTTTCGTACAATGAGCAGTTCTTC. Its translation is CAWSVSYNEQFF.

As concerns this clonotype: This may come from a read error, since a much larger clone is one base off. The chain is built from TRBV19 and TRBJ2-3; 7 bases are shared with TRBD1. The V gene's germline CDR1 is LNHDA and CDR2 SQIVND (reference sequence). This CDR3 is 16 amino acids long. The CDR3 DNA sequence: TGTACCAGCGCCCTACAGGGGTCCCAGGCAGCAGATACGCAGTATTTT. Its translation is CTSALQGSQAADTQYF.

The CDR3: CASSGTGKLAKNIQYF. DNA of the CDR3: TGTGCCAGCAGCGGTACAGGGAAGCTAGCCAAAAACATTCAGTACTTC. This rearrangement joins TRBV2 to TRBJ2-4, with a possible D match to TRBD1 (6 bases). With 6 bases removed from V and 0 bases from J, the gap between germline ends came to 15 bases. The CDR3 runs to 16 residues. The germline gives CDR1 SNHLY, CDR2 FYNNEI.

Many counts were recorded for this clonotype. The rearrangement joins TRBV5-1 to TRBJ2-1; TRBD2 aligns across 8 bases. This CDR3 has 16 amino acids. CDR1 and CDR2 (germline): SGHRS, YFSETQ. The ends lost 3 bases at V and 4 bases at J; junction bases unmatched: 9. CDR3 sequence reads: CASSSSAGGGYNEQFF. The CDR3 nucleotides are TGCGCCAGCAGCTCTTCGGCGGGGGGTGGGTACAATGAGCAGTTCTTC.

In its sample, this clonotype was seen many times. The CDR3 spells CASSQGAAGDTEAFF. The CDR3 DNA follows: TGCGCCAGCAGCCAAGGAGCCGCAGGGGACACTGAAGCTTTCTTT. The chain uses TRBV4-3 and TRBJ1-1, with D perhaps matching TRBD1 (6 bases). The CDR3 has 15 amino acids. Trimming shortened V by 1 base and J by 3 bases, and 12 bases separated the two germline ends. CDR1 LGHNA and CDR2 YSLEER come from the germline V gene.

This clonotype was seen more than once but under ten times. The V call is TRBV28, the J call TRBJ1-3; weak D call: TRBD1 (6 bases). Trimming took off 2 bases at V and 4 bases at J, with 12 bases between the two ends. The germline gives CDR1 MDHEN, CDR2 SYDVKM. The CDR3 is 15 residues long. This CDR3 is CASSLGGAEGNTIYF. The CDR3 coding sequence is TGTGCCAGCAGTTTAGGGGGGGCTGAAGGAAACACCATATATTTT.

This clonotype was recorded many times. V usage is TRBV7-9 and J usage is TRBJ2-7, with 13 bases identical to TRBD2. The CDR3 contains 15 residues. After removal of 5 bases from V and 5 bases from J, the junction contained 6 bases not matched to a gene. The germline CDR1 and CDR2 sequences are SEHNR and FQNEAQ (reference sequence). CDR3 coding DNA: TGTGCCAGCAGCCCCCCCGGGACTAGCGGGGACGAGCAGTACTTC. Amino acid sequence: CASSPPGTSGDEQYF.

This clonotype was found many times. CDR3 sequence: CASSQSPTGLNTEAFF. Written as DNA, the CDR3 is TGCGCCAGCAGCCAATCCCCCACAGGGTTGAACACTGAAGCTTTCTTT. The J gene is TRBJ1-1, the V gene TRBV4-3; perhaps TRBD1 as D (6 bases). CDR1 and CDR2 from the germline V gene are LGHNA and YSLEER. CDR3 length: 16 amino acids. V dropped 2 bases and J dropped 0 bases, with 13 bases sitting between them.

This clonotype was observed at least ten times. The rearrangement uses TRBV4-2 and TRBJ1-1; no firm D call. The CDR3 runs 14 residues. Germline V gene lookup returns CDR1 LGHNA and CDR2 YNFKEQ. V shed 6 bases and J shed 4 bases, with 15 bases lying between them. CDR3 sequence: CASSSERTATEAFF. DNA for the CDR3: TGTGCCAGCAGTAGCGAGCGTACTGCCACTGAAGCTTTCTTT.

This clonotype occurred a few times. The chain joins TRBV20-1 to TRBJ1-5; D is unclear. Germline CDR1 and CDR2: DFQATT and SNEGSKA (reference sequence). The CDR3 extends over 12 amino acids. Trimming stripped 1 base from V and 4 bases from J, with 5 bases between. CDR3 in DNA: TGCAGTGCTAGAGGGGAGAATCAGCCCCAGCATTTT. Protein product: CSARGENQPQHF.

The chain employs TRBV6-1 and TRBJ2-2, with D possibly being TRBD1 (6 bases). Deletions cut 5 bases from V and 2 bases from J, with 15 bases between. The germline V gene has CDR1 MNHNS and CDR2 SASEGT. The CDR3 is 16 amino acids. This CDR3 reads CASSHKGHPNTGELFF. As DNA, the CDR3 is TGTGCCAGCAGTCACAAGGGACATCCTAACACCGGGGAGCTGTTTTTT.

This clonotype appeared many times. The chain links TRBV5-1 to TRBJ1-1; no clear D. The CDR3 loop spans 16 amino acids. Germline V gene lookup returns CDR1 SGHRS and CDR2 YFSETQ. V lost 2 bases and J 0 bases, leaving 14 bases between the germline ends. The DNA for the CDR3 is TGCGCCAGCAGCTTTTCTCCGGGAACCCTGAACACTGAAGCTTTCTTT. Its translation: CASSFSPGTLNTEAFF.

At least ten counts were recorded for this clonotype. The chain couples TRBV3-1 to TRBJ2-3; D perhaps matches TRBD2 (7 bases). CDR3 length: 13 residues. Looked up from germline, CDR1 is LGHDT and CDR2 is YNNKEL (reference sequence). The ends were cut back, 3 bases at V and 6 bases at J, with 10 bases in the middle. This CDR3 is CASSQGGADTQYF. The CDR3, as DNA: TGTGCCAGCAGCCAGGGGGGGGCCGATACGCAGTATTTT.

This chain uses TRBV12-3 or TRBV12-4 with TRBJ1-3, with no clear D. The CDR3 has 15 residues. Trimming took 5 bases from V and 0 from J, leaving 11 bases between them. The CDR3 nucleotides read TGTGCCAGCAGTATAAGACGGTACTCTGGAAACACCATATATTTT. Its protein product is CASSIRRYSGNTIYF.